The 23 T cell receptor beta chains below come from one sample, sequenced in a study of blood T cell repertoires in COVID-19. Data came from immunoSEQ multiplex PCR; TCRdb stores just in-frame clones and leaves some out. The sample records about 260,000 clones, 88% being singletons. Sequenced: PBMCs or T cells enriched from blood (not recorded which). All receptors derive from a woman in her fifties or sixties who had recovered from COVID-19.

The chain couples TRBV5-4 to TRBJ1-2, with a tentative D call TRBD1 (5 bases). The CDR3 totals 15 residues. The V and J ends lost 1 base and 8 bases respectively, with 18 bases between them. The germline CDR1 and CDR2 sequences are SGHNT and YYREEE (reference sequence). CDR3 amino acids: CASSLWGGVVSGYTF. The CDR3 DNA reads TGTGCCAGCAGCTTGTGGGGAGGGGTGGTTTCCGGCTACACCTTC.

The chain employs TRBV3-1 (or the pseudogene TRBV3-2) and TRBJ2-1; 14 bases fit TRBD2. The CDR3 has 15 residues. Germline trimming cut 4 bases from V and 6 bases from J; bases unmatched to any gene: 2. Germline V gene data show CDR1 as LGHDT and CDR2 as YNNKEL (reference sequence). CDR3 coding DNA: TGTGCCAGCAGCCCGGGACTAGCGGGAGTCAATGAGCAGTTCTTC. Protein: CASSPGLAGVNEQFF.

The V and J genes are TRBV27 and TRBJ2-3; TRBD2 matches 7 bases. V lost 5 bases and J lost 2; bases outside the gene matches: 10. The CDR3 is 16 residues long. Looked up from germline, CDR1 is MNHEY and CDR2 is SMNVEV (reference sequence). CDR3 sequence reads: CASSRVAGGTTDTQYF. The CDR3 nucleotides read TGTGCCAGCAGTCGAGTAGCGGGCGGGACCACAGATACGCAGTATTTT.

CDR3 in amino acids: CATSTGTGYEQYF. The DNA for the CDR3 is TGTGCCACCAGCACCGGGACAGGGTACGAGCAGTACTTC. The chain carries TRBV15 and TRBJ2-7; TRBD1 matches 9 bases. The CDR3 is made up of 13 amino acids. Trimming took 4 bases from V and 4 from J; bases not matched to a gene: 2. Per the germline V gene, CDR1 is LNHNV and CDR2 is YYDKDF (reference sequence). Drawing the rest from reference TRBV15 and TRBJ2-7, the complete variable domain is DAMVIQNPRYQVTQFGKPVTLSCSQTLNHNVMYWYQQKSSQAPKLLFHYYDKDFNNEADTPDNFQSRRPNTSFCFLDIRSPGLGDTAMYLCATSTGTGYEQYFGPGTRLTVT.

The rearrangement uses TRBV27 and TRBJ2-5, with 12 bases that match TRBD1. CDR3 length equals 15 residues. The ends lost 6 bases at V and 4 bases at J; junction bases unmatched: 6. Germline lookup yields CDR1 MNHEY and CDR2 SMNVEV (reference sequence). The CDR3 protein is CASSRGQGAGETQYF. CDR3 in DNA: TGTGCCAGCAGCCGGGGACAGGGGGCTGGAGAGACCCAGTACTTC.

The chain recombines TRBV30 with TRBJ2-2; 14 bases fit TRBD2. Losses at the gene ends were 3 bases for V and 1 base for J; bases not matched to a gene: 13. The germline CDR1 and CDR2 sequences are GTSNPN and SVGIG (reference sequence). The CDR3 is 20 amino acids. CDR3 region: CAWRYLGTSGRLGNTGELFF. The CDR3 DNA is TGTGCCTGGAGATATCTAGGGACTAGCGGGAGATTAGGGAACACCGGGGAGCTGTTTTTT.

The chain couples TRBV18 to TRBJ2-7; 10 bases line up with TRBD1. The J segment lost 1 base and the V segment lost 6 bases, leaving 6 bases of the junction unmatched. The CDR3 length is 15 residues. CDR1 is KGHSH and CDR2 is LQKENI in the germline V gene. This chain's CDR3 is CASSEGQGLSYEQYF. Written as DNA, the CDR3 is TGTGCCAGCTCCGAGGGACAGGGGTTATCCTACGAGCAGTACTTC.

This CDR3 reads CASSLEGVAGGSYEQYF. The DNA for the CDR3 is TGCGCCAGCAGCTTGGAGGGGGTAGCGGGAGGTTCCTACGAGCAGTACTTC. The rearrangement joins TRBV5-1 to TRBJ2-7; 10 nucleotides line up with TRBD2. This CDR3 region has 17 residues. The V gene end was trimmed by 0 bases and the J gene end by 1 base; junction bases not matched to a gene: 7. CDR1 and CDR2 from the germline V gene are SGHRS and YFSETQ.

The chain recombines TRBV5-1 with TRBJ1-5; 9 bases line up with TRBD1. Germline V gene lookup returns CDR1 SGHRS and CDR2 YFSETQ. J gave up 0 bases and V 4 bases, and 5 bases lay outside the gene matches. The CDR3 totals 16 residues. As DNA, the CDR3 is TGCGCCAGCAGCGCGGGGGACAGGGATAGCAATCAGCCCCAGCATTTT. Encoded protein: CASSAGDRDSNQPQHF.

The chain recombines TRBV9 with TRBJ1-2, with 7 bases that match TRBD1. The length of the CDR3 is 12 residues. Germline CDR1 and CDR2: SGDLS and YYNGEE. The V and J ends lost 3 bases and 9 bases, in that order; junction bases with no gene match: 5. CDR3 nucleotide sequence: TGTGCCAGCAGCGGAGACAGGGCGAGCTACACCTTC. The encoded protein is CASSGDRASYTF.

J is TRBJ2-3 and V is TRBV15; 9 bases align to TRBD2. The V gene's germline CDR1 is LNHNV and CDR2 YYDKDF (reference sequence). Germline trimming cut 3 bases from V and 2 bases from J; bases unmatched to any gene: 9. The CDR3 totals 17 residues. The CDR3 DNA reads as TGTGCCACCAGCAGGGGGGGTAGCGGGGGATCCACAGATACGCAGTATTTT. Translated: CATSRGGSGGSTDTQYF.

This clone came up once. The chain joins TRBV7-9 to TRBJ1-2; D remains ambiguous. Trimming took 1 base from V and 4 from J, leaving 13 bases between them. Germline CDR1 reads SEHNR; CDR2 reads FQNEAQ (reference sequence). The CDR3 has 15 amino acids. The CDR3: CASSLDKTGFYGYTF. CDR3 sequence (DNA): TGTGCCAGCAGCTTAGACAAGACCGGGTTCTATGGCTACACCTTC.

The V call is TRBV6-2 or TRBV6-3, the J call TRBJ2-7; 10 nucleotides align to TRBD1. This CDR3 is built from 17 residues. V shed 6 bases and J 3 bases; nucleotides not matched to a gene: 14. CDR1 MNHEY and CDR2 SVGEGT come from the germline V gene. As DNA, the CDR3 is TGTGCCAGCAGATACCTAACTACCGGGACAGGGGACTACGAGCAGTACTTC. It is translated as CASRYLTTGTGDYEQYF.

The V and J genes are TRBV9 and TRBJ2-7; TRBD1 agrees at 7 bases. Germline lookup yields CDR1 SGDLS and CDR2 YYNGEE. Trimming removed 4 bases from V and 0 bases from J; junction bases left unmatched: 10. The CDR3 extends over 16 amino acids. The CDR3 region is CASSPTGQRSSYEQYF. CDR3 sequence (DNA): TGTGCCAGCAGCCCCACGGGACAGAGGAGCTCCTACGAGCAGTACTTC.

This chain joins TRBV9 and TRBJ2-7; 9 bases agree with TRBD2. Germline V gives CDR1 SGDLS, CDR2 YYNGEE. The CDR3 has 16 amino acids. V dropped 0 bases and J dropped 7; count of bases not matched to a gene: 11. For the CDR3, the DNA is TGTGCCAGCAGCGTAGGAGGGGTAGCGGGAGTATGGGAGCAGTACTTC. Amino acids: CASSVGGVAGVWEQYF.

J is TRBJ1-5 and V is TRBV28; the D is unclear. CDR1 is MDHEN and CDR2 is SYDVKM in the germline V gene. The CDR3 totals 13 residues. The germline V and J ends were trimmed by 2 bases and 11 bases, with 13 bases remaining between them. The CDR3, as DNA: TGTGCCAGCAGTTTAACCGGGCCACTAGCCCAGCATTTT. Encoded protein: CASSLTGPLAQHF. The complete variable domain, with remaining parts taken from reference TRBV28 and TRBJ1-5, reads DVKVTQSSRYLVKRTGEKVFLECVQDMDHENMFWYRQDPGLGLRLIYFSYDVKMKEKGDIPEGYSVSREKKERFSLILESASTNQTSMYLCASSLTGPLAQHFGDGTRLSIL.

Here the CDR3 DNA reads TGTGCCAGCAGTTCCGGACTAGCGTACCCTAGGTATGAGCAGTTCTTC. Translation gives CASSSGLAYPRYEQFF. The V gene is TRBV28, the J gene TRBJ2-1, with 9 bases aligning to TRBD2. The V and J ends lost 4 bases and 8 bases, in that order; junction bases with no gene match: 12. CDR1 and CDR2 from the germline V gene are MDHEN and SYDVKM. The length of the CDR3 is 16 residues.

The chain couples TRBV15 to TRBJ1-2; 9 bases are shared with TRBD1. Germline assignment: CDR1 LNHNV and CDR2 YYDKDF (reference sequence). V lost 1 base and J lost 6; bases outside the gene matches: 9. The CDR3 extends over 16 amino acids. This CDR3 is CATSRGGQGHINGYTF. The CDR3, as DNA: TGTGCCACCAGCAGAGGCGGACAGGGGCATATCAATGGCTACACCTTC. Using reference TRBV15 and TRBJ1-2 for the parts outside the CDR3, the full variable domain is DAMVIQNPRYQVTQFGKPVTLSCSQTLNHNVMYWYQQKSSQAPKLLFHYYDKDFNNEADTPDNFQSRRPNTSFCFLDIRSPGLGDTAMYLCATSRGGQGHINGYTFGSGTRLTVV.

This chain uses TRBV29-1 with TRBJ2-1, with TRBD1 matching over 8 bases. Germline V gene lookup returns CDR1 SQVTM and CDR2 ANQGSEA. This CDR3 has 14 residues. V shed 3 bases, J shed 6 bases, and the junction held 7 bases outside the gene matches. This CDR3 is CSVDQGARVNEQFF. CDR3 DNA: TGCAGCGTTGATCAGGGGGCTCGGGTCAATGAGCAGTTCTTC.

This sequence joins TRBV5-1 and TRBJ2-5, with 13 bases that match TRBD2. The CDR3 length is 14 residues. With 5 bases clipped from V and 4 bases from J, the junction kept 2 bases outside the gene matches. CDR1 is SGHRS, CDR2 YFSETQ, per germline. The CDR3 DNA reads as TGCGCCAGCAGAGGACTAGCGGGAGTAGAGACCCAGTACTTC. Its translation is CASRGLAGVETQYF.

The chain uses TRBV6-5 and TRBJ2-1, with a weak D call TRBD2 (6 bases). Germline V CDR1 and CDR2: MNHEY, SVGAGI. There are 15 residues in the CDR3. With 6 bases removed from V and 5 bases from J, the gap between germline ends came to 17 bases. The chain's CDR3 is CASRRDQTPNNEQFF. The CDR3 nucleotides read TGTGCCAGCAGGCGGGATCAGACCCCTAACAATGAGCAGTTCTTC.

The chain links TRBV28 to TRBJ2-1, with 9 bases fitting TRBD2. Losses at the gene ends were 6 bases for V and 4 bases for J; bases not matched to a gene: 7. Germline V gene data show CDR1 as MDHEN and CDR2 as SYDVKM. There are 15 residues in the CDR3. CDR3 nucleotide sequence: TGTGCCAGCAGGACCGGGACTAGCAGTTACAATGAGCAGTTCTTC. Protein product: CASRTGTSSYNEQFF. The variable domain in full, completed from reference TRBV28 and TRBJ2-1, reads DVKVTQSSRYLVKRTGEKVFLECVQDMDHENMFWYRQDPGLGLRLIYFSYDVKMKEKGDIPEGYSVSREKKERFSLILESASTNQTSMYLCASRTGTSSYNEQFFGPGTRLTVL.

The CDR3 protein is CASSDPSGISADTQYF. CDR3 nucleotide sequence: TGCGCCAGCAGTGATCCTAGCGGGATATCGGCAGATACGCAGTATTTT. The chain links TRBV10-2 to TRBJ2-3, with 9 nucleotides matching TRBD2. The CDR3 is 16 residues long. J gave up 4 bases and V 3 bases, and 8 bases lay outside the gene matches. Germline loops: CDR1 WSHSY, CDR2 SAAADI.